This is a list of T cell receptor beta chains from one sample in a study of cytomegalovirus exposure and HLA in healthy donors. The table came from immunoSEQ multiplex PCR; TCRdb's copy has only in-frame clones and leaves some out. This sample has about 200,000 clones, with 70% to 80% found just once. The specimen was PBMCs. Receptors originate from a woman aged 45-59 years in good health and CMV-seronegative. Both conserved end residues are trimmed from each CDR3. D genes are given only for firm matches.

CDR3	D	V
ASSIETDTQY	.	TRBV19
ASSGRITGIRRGGYT	.	TRBV6-1
ASSWWGGGEETQY	.	TRBV7-9
ASSSRSLRNEKLF	.	TRBV9
ASSREYRGYNEQF	.	TRBV19
ASSIEETLGTEAF	.	TRBV19
ASSGDSAANYGYT	TRBD1	TRBV6-6
SVHVGDRGHGYT	TRBD1	TRBV29-1
ASSPGTAKNSPLH	TRBD1	TRBV6-5
ASGDFRSGKLF	.	TRBV28
ASSDRDYSGNTIY	TRBD1	TRBV19
ASSSSGQGLLYGYT	TRBD1	TRBV7-2
ASSHRTSNTEAF	.	TRBV5-1